The 27 T cell receptor beta chains reported below all come from one sample, sequenced in a study of early T cells in non-severe SARS-CoV-2 infection. One entry per CDR3 protein results from TCRdb running MiXCR on the 5' RACE reads. The top ten hold about 9.3% of the sample, which has about 25,000 distinct CDR3 sequences, approximately 4.8% seen once. Sequencing was carried out using whole blood. Source of these receptors: an adult who was a healthcare worker with PCR-confirmed SARS-CoV-2 infection or an uninfected control (not recorded which).

There are many counts of this clonotype. The J gene is TRBJ2-7, the V gene TRBV28; unclear D gene. V lost 3 bases and J 4 bases, leaving 13 bases between the germline ends. The CDR3 length is 14 residues. Germline loops: CDR1 MDHEN, CDR2 SYDVKM. The CDR3 loop is CASSFTGLPYEQYF. The CDR3 DNA reads TGTGCCAGCAGTTTCACTGGTTTGCCGTACGAGCAGTACTTC.

The chain is built from TRBV5-6 and TRBJ1-5; maybe TRBD1 (5 bases). The germline V gene encodes CDR1 SGHDT and CDR2 YYEEEE. This CDR3 is built from 14 residues. V was trimmed by 2 bases and J by 3 bases, leaving 9 bases between them. The CDR3 nucleotides read TGTGCCAGCAGCTTTACAGGAGACAATCAGCCCCAGCATTTT. It codes for CASSFTGDNQPQHF.

This clonotype has ten or more counts. The J gene is TRBJ1-4, the V gene TRBV7-6; TRBD1 aligns across 11 bases. CDR1 and CDR2 (germline): SGHVS, FNYEAQ. J was trimmed by 8 bases and V by 0 bases; bases with no gene match: 8. The length of the CDR3 is 17 residues. CDR3 sequence (DNA): TGTGCCAGCAGCTTAGCCCCGGGACAGGGGGAGTACGAAAAACTGTTTTTT. Translated: CASSLAPGQGEYEKLFF.

This chain connects TRBV6-5 to TRBJ2-5; 7 bases are a match to TRBD2. The CDR3 spans 18 residues. CDR1 is MNHEY, CDR2 SVGAGI, per germline. V shed 6 bases, J shed 5 bases, and the junction held 21 bases outside the gene matches. CDR3 protein: CASRRRSGWLAVGETQYF. CDR3 bases: TGTGCCAGCAGACGCCGATCGGGTTGGCTAGCGGTCGGGGAGACCCAGTACTTC.

This clonotype came up many times. The rearrangement links TRBV18 to TRBJ2-7, with D tentatively TRBD2 (6 bases). V was pared by 6 bases and J by 0 bases, with 18 bases between. The length of the CDR3 is 16 residues. From germline, CDR1 is KGHSH and CDR2 LQKENI. The CDR3 region has the DNA TGTGCCAGCTCGCCCTTGGAGGGGCTGAGCTCCTACGAGCAGTACTTC. Protein: CASSPLEGLSSYEQYF. The complete variable domain, with remaining parts taken from reference TRBV18 and TRBJ2-7, reads NAGVMQNPRHLVRRRGQEARLRCSPMKGHSHVYWYRQLPEEGLKFMVYLQKENIIDESGMPKERFSAEFPKEGPSILRIQQVVRGDSAAYFCASSPLEGLSSYEQYFGPGTRLTVT.

This clonotype was seen repeatedly, ten times or more. The chain uses TRBV7-9 and TRBJ1-1; D remains unclear. V lost 5 bases to trimming and J lost 2 bases, with 36 bases between them. The CDR3 runs to 22 residues. Germline V gene data show CDR1 as SEHNR and CDR2 as FQNEAQ (reference sequence). CDR3 protein: CASSNHLGLGLIYNSTNTEAFF. CDR3 nucleotides: TGTGCCAGCAGCAACCACCTTGGCCTTGGCCTAATTTATAACAGTACTAACACTGAAGCTTTCTTT.

This clonotype showed up many times. V is TRBV29-1 and J is TRBJ2-5; 13 positions agree with TRBD2. This CDR3 has 15 residues. Trimming took 2 bases from V and 2 from J; bases not matched to a gene: 2. Germline V gives CDR1 SQVTM, CDR2 ANQGSEA. The CDR3 DNA is TGCAGCGTTGAACAGACTAGCGGGAGGCAAGAGACCCAGTACTTC. It encodes CSVEQTSGRQETQYF. The full variable domain, with the rest looked up from reference TRBV29-1 and TRBJ2-5, is SAVISQKPSRDICQRGTSLTIQCQVDSQVTMMFWYRQQPGQSLTLIATANQGSEATYESGFVIDKFPISRPNLTFSTLTVSNMSPEDSSIYLCSVEQTSGRQETQYFGPGTRLLVL.

The sample holds many counts of this clonotype. The V gene is TRBV29-1, the J gene TRBJ2-1; 10 nucleotides match TRBD2. V gave up 5 bases and J gave up 6 bases; unmatched junction bases: 13. The CDR3 loop spans 16 amino acids. The germline CDR1 and CDR2 sequences are SQVTM and ANQGSEA. In nucleotides, the CDR3 is TGCAGCGTTAGGACCATTGTAGCGGGAGGAGGCAATGAGCAGTTCTTC. Encoded protein: CSVRTIVAGGGNEQFF.

This clonotype has ten or more counts. The chain has TRBV5-1 and TRBJ1-1; perhaps TRBD1 as D (6 bases). V was cut by 3 bases and J by 1 base, with 13 bases left in between. The CDR3 has 15 amino acids. Per germline, CDR1 SGHRS and CDR2 YFSETQ. CDR3 DNA sequence: TGCGCCAGCAGCTACAGTACAGGGACGAACACTGAAGCTTTCTTT. Encoded protein: CASSYSTGTNTEAFF. The full variable domain, completed using reference TRBV5-1 and TRBJ1-1, is KAGVTQTPRYLIKTRGQQVTLSCSPISGHRSVSWYQQTPGQGLQFLFEYFSETQRNKGNFPGRFSGRQFSNSRSEMNVSTLELGDSALYLCASSYSTGTNTEAFFGQGTRLTVV.

Ten or more counts support this clonotype. The rearrangement links TRBV4-3 to TRBJ2-1; the D gene is possibly TRBD2 (6 bases). Germline-derived CDR1 and CDR2 are LGHNA and YSLEER. V was trimmed by 3 bases and J by 6 bases, leaving 15 bases between them. This CDR3 comprises 15 residues. The CDR3: CASSQSGEAPNEQFF. Written as DNA, the CDR3 is TGCGCCAGCAGCCAGTCGGGGGAGGCCCCCAATGAGCAGTTCTTC.

The sample holds many counts of this clonotype. The chain couples TRBV7-6 to TRBJ1-3; TRBD1 might be the D (5 bases). CDR1 and CDR2 from the germline V gene are SGHVS and FNYEAQ. V was clipped by 2 bases and J by 2 bases, with 16 bases between them. This CDR3 contains 17 residues. The CDR3 loop reads CASSLSSGDVAGNTIYF. The CDR3 DNA reads as TGTGCCAGCAGCTTAAGTTCGGGGGATGTCGCTGGAAACACCATATATTTT.

The sample holds many counts of this clonotype. The V call is TRBV24-1, the J call TRBJ2-2; TRBD1 matches 7 bases. The CDR3 runs to 14 residues. V trimming: 6 bases; J trimming: 4 bases; junction bases outside the gene matches: 4. Looked up from germline, CDR1 is KGHDR and CDR2 is SFDVKD. CDR3 sequence (DNA): TGTGCCACCAGTCCGGACAGGAGCACCGGGGAGCTGTTTTTT. Its translation is CATSPDRSTGELFF.

V and J are TRBV24-1 and TRBJ2-7; TRBD1 is a possible D gene (5 bases). Germline CDR1 is KGHDR and CDR2 is SFDVKD. V was trimmed by 9 bases and J by 3 bases, leaving 8 bases between them. The CDR3 is 11 residues long. CDR3 sequence reads: CATAQGYEQYF. CDR3 sequence (DNA): TGTGCCACCGCGCAGGGCTACGAGCAGTACTTC.

Within the sample, this clonotype is medium-sized. The chain recombines TRBV28 with TRBJ1-4, with D possibly matching TRBD1 (5 bases). Germline V gene sequence: CDR1 MDHEN, CDR2 SYDVKM. Between the trimmed V and J ends, which lost 7 bases and 12 bases, there was a span of 12 bases. This CDR3 has 11 amino acids. This CDR3 is CASNFPGELFF. CDR3 bases: TGTGCCAGCAACTTCCCGGGGGAACTGTTTTTT.

At least ten counts were recorded for this clonotype. This chain uses TRBV20-1 with TRBJ1-5; the D gene is possibly TRBD1 (6 bases). Germline V CDR1 and CDR2: DFQATT, SNEGSKA (reference sequence). This CDR3 region has 14 residues. Trimming pared 0 bases from V and 7 bases from J, leaving 13 bases between. The CDR3 is CSAREYRETQPQHF. The CDR3 region has the DNA TGCAGTGCTAGAGAGTACAGGGAAACGCAGCCCCAGCATTTT.

This clonotype came up many times. This chain joins TRBV7-2 and TRBJ1-2; TRBD1 aligns across 7 bases. Unmatched junction bases numbered 5, after V lost 2 bases and J lost 5 bases. The CDR3 extends over 14 amino acids. Germline V lookup: CDR1 SGHTA, CDR2 FQGNSA. The CDR3 DNA is TGTGCCAGCAGCTTAAGGGGGCAGCGTTATGGCTACACCTTC. This codes for CASSLRGQRYGYTF.

This clonotype was detected many times. The gene calls are TRBV29-1 and TRBJ1-6; TRBD1 matches at 7 bases. Germline loops: CDR1 SQVTM, CDR2 ANQGSEA. This CDR3 spans 13 amino acids. The junction had 2 bases not matched to a gene; V was cut back by 4 bases and J by 5 bases. CDR3 in DNA: TGCAGCGTTGGAGGGACAGATAATTCACCCCTCCACTTT. Protein product: CSVGGTDNSPLHF. Based on the CDR3 plus reference TRBV29-1 and TRBJ1-6, the full variable domain is SAVISQKPSRDICQRGTSLTIQCQVDSQVTMMFWYRQQPGQSLTLIATANQGSEATYESGFVIDKFPISRPNLTFSTLTVSNMSPEDSSIYLCSVGGTDNSPLHFGNGTRLTVT.

The table lists this clonotype with many counts. The genes are TRBV29-1 and TRBJ1-1; D remains ambiguous. Per the germline V gene, CDR1 is SQVTM and CDR2 is ANQGSEA. The germline V and J ends were trimmed by 6 bases and 8 bases, with 7 bases remaining between them. This CDR3 has 9 amino acids. DNA for the CDR3: TGCAGCGTAGAAAGGGAAGCTTTCTTT. Amino acid sequence: CSVEREAFF.

At least ten counts were recorded for this clonotype. The chain has TRBV5-5 and TRBJ2-7; no clear D. V lost 0 bases and J lost 3, with 10 bases in between. CDR1 and CDR2 (germline): SGHKS, YYEKEE (reference sequence). This CDR3 is built from 14 residues. The CDR3 here is CASSLAPGYYEQYF. The CDR3 region has the DNA TGTGCCAGCAGCTTGGCCCCTGGGTACTACGAGCAGTACTTC.

In regard to this clonotype: With a much larger clone just one base away, this may be a read error. In this CDR3 the conserved last residue, phenylalanine or tryptophan, is missing, so a read error is likely. V gene TRBV20-1 combines with J gene TRBJ2-1, with D perhaps matching TRBD1 or TRBD2 (5 bases each). Germline V gene sequence: CDR1 DFQATT, CDR2 SNEGSKA (reference sequence). V lost 4 bases to trimming and J lost 0 bases, with 13 bases between them. The CDR3 length is 15 residues. This CDR3 reads CSANRDASSYNEQFS. The CDR3 coding sequence is TGCAGTGCTAACCGGGACGCGAGCTCCTACAATGAGCAGTTCTCC.

This clonotype has a count of ten or more. The rearrangement joins TRBV27 to TRBJ1-5; TRBD1 matches at 11 bases. V shed 4 bases, J shed 4 bases, and the junction held 3 bases outside the gene matches. This CDR3 spans 15 amino acids. From germline, CDR1 is MNHEY and CDR2 SMNVEV (reference sequence). CDR3 sequence: CASSSGTGGNQPQHF. CDR3 nucleotide sequence: TGTGCCAGCAGTTCCGGGACAGGGGGTAATCAGCCCCAGCATTTT.

This clonotype was seen ten or more times. This rearrangement joins TRBV4-3 to TRBJ2-1; TRBD2 is a possible D gene (5 bases). The germline V gene encodes CDR1 LGHNA and CDR2 YSLEER. With 1 base removed from V and 9 bases from J, the gap between germline ends came to 19 bases. The CDR3 totals 16 residues. The CDR3 DNA reads as TGCGCCAGCAGCCAAGGCTCTAGCAAACTGAGCGGTGAGCAGTTCTTC. Translating gives CASSQGSSKLSGEQFF.

The rearrangement joins TRBV5-5 to TRBJ1-5; D call uncertain. Germline V gives CDR1 SGHKS, CDR2 YYEKEE (reference sequence). The V gene lost 4 bases and the J gene lost 4 bases, with 9 bases spanning the gap. The CDR3 extends over 13 amino acids. Written as DNA, the CDR3 is TGTGCCAGCAGCGGACTTGGAAATCAGCCCCAGCATTTT. This gives the protein CASSGLGNQPQHF.

This clonotype was detected ten times or more. V usage is TRBV20-1 and J usage is TRBJ1-2; no definite D call. The CDR3 is made up of 12 amino acids. Per germline, CDR1 DFQATT and CDR2 SNEGSKA (reference sequence). With 3 bases removed from V and 5 bases from J, the gap between germline ends came to 10 bases. The CDR3 protein is CSASQGKYGYTF. CDR3 nucleotide sequence: TGCAGTGCTAGCCAAGGGAAGTATGGCTACACCTTC.

This clonotype was observed at least ten times. CDR3 nucleotide sequence: TGCGCCAGCAGCTCACCGGGCAGGGGGGCCGGTGCTGGGGCCAACGTCCTGACTTTC. Translating it yields CASSSPGRGAGAGANVLTF. The genes are TRBV5-1 and TRBJ2-6, with D possibly TRBD1 on 7 matching bases. This CDR3 is 19 amino acids long. CDR1 and CDR2 (germline): SGHRS, YFSETQ. The V and J ends lost 3 bases and 2 bases respectively, with 21 bases between them.

Many counts were recorded for this clonotype. V is TRBV19 and J is TRBJ2-1; D unresolved. V lost 3 bases, J lost 5 bases, and 14 bases lay in between. Germline V lookup: CDR1 LNHDA, CDR2 SQIVND (reference sequence). This CDR3 is 15 amino acids long. In DNA form, the CDR3 reads TGTGCCAGTAGTATTAGAAACGTCGGCCACAATGAGCAGTTCTTC. Encoded protein: CASSIRNVGHNEQFF.

V usage is TRBV19 and J usage is TRBJ2-5; no definite D call. CDR1 and CDR2 from the germline V gene are LNHDA and SQIVND (reference sequence). This CDR3 is built from 13 residues. Deletions cut 9 bases from V and 2 bases from J, with 13 bases between. CDR3 in DNA: TGTGCCAGCCCCATGACGGATCAAGAGACCCAGTACTTC. Residues: CASPMTDQETQYF.